A selection of T cell receptor beta chains follows, all from one sample in a study of T-cell reconstitution after alpha-beta-depleted transplantation in children. TCRdb re-called the PCR reads with MiXCR, one entry per CDR3 protein. The sample yields roughly 23,000 distinct CDR3 sequences, roughly 11% seen once. Sequences were derived from PBMCs from the stem cell graft donor, sampled from the stem cell graft. The source of these receptors is a human donor who donated a stem cell graft to a child with chronic granulomatous disease. CDR3s include the opening cysteine and the closing phenylalanine or tryptophan. Fields, in order: D gene, clone size, J gene, CDR3 length, V gene, CDR3 protein, CDR3 DNA. D genes are given only for firm matches. For some rows the clone size is stated as once, few or many, or as a class when expanded; others skip it.

>TRBD1|many|TRBJ2-3|16|TRBV6-2/TRBV6-3
CASFSRLDRGKGTQYF
TGTGCCAGCTTTTCCCGGCTGGACAGGGGGAAGGGTACGCAGTATTTT
>TRBD1|many|TRBJ2-7|15|TRBV12-3/TRBV12-4
CASSPPGQGSYEQYF
TGTGCCAGCAGTCCCCCGGGACAGGGGTCCTACGAGCAGTACTTC
>-|many|TRBJ2-1|13|TRBV15
CATSRDGNGEQFF
TGTGCCACCAGCAGAGATGGGAACGGCGAGCAGTTCTTC
>-|many|TRBJ1-5|15|TRBV20-1
CSARDQGRGNQPQHF
TGCAGTGCTAGAGATCAGGGTCGGGGCAATCAGCCCCAGCATTTT
>-|many|TRBJ2-1|16|TRBV18
CASSPQPVGFYNEQFF
TGTGCCAGCTCACCCCAGCCAGTAGGGTTCTACAATGAGCAGTTCTTC
>TRBD1|-|TRBJ1-2|15|TRBV3-1
CACCSGQGFVSGYTF
TGTGCCTGCTGCTCGGGACAGGGTTTCGTGAGCGGCTACACCTTC
>-|-|TRBJ2-4|15|TRBV10-3
CAISPGQTPKNIQYF
TGTGCCATCAGCCCCGGACAGACACCCAAAAACATTCAGTACTTC
>-|many|TRBJ2-1|14|TRBV20-1
CSAIRENSYNEQFF
TGCAGTGCTATTCGAGAAAACTCCTACAATGAGCAGTTCTTC
>-|many|TRBJ2-2|14|TRBV3-1
CASSLQGNTGELFF
TGTGCCAGCAGCCTACAGGGAAACACCGGGGAGCTGTTTTTT
>TRBD2|many|TRBJ2-7|14|TRBV19
CASSMGLADYEQYF
TGTGCCAGTAGTATGGGTCTAGCGGACTACGAGCAGTACTTC
>-|many|TRBJ2-3|12|TRBV10-3
CAISEDAYTQYF
TGTGCCATCAGTGAGGACGCCTATACGCAGTATTTT
>TRBD1|many|TRBJ2-1|12|TRBV29-1
CSVEKGADEQFF
TGCAGCGTTGAAAAGGGGGCAGATGAGCAGTTCTTC
>-|medium-sized|TRBJ2-1|13|TRBV20-1
CSASLSSYNEQFF
TGCAGTGCTAGTCTTAGCTCCTACAATGAGCAGTTCTTC
>-|many|TRBJ1-1|13|TRBV20-1
CSAGTGRSTEAFF
TGCAGTGCTGGGACGGGCAGGTCCACTGAAGCTTTCTTT
>TRBD1|many|TRBJ1-2|13|TRBV9
CASSGQGWYGYTF
TGTGCCAGCAGCGGACAGGGTTGGTATGGCTACACCTTC
>-|many|TRBJ1-1|15|TRBV3-1
CASSRGDARNTEAFF
TGTGCCAGCAGCCGCGGGGACGCCCGAAACACTGAAGCTTTCTTT
>-|many|TRBJ2-7|15|TRBV27
CASGPRNTFSGEQYF
TGTGCCAGCGGGCCACGGAACACCTTCTCGGGAGAGCAGTACTTC
>-|many|TRBJ2-1|19|TRBV5-1
CASSLRGRSSLLTYNEQFF
TGCGCCAGCAGCCTACGAGGTCGGTCTAGCCTCCTTACCTACAATGAGCAGTTCTTC
>TRBD1|many|TRBJ1-2|16|TRBV18
CASSPTVDRSNYGYTF
TGTGCCAGCTCACCTACCGTGGACAGGAGTAACTATGGCTACACCTTC
>-|many|TRBJ1-3|17|TRBV5-1
CASSLEIGRASGNTTYF
TGCGCCAGCAGCTTGGAGATCGGGCGGGCCTCTGGAAACACCACATATTTT
>-|many|TRBJ2-1|12|TRBV2
CASSEQGHEQFF
TGTGCCAGCAGTGAACAGGGTCATGAGCAGTTCTTC
>TRBD2|many|TRBJ2-1|17|TRBV7-8
CASSSPTSGGARNEQFF
TGTGCCAGCAGCTCACCTACTAGCGGGGGGGCTCGGAATGAGCAGTTCTTC
>-|many|TRBJ1-2|14|TRBV7-2
CASSLGTANYGYTF
TGTGCCAGCAGCTTAGGGACAGCGAACTATGGCTACACCTTC
>TRBD1|many|TRBJ1-5|14|TRBV20-1
CSASVGTGNQPQHF
TGCAGTGCTAGTGTTGGGACAGGAAATCAGCCCCAGCATTTT
>-|many|TRBJ2-1|16|TRBV20-1
CSARTSDSPAYNEQFF
TGCAGTGCTAGAACCTCGGACAGCCCCGCCTACAATGAGCAGTTCTTC
>-|many|TRBJ1-5|10|TRBV29-1
CSESNQPQHF
TGCAGCGAGAGTAATCAGCCCCAGCATTTT
>TRBD2|many|TRBJ2-1|16|TRBV12-3/TRBV12-4
CASSQPGLAAYNEQFF
TGTGCCAGCAGTCAACCCGGACTAGCGGCCTACAATGAGCAGTTTTTC
>-|-|TRBJ1-1|17|TRBV13
CASSLGWAREGDTEAFF
TGTGCCAGCAGCTTAGGCTGGGCACGGGAGGGCGACACTGAAGCTTTCTTC
>-|many|TRBJ2-1|13|TRBV7-6
CASSPQKKAEQFF
TGTGCCAGCAGCCCTCAGAAGAAGGCTGAGCAGTTCTTC
>-|many|TRBJ2-7|14|TRBV25-1
CASSDFGSSYEQYF
TGTGCCAGCAGTGACTTCGGATCCTCCTACGAGCAGTACTTC
>-|many|TRBJ2-2|16|TRBV11-1
CASSLTPNGDTGELFF
TGTGCCAGCAGCTTAACGCCCAACGGGGACACCGGGGAGCTGTTTTTT
>-|many|TRBJ2-2|16|TRBV28
CASTSGTTVITGELFF
TGTGCCAGCACGTCGGGAACCACCGTTATCACCGGGGAGCTGTTTTTT
>TRBD2|many|TRBJ2-3|16|TRBV7-9
CASSSGGLAGTDTQYF
TGTGCCAGCAGCTCGGGTGGGCTAGCGGGGACAGATACGCAGTATTTT
>-|many|TRBJ2-3|14|TRBV20-1
CSPVRGPPWDTQYF
TGCAGTCCTGTTCGCGGCCCCCCGTGGGATACGCAGTATTTT
>TRBD1|many|TRBJ1-6|15|TRBV20-1
CSAKTGVDYNSPLHF
TGCAGTGCCAAGACAGGGGTGGACTATAATTCACCCCTCCACTTT
>-|many|TRBJ2-7|12|TRBV12-3/TRBV12-4
CASSSNSYEQYF
TGTGCCAGCAGTTCTAACTCCTACGAGCAGTACTTC
>-|many|TRBJ2-5|14|TRBV9
CASSSGNTGETQYF
TGTGCCAGCAGTAGCGGTAATACGGGGGAGACCCAGTACTTC
>TRBD2|many|TRBJ2-1|15|TRBV20-1
CSASVYGRELSEQFF
TGCAGTGCTAGCGTATACGGGCGGGAGCTAAGTGAGCAGTTCTTC
>-|many|TRBJ2-1|10|TRBV29-1
CSLWDNEQFF
TGCAGCTTGTGGGACAATGAGCAGTTCTTC
>TRBD2|many|TRBJ2-1|18|TRBV20-1
CSARDLSWRGTGGNEQFF
TGCAGTGCTAGAGATCTGTCATGGAGGGGAACCGGGGGGAATGAGCAGTTCTTC
>TRBD1|many|TRBJ2-5|16|TRBV7-9
CASSLGGGSYQETQYF
TGTGCCAGCAGCTTAGGAGGGGGCAGCTACCAAGAGACCCAGTACTTC
>TRBD1|many|TRBJ1-2|17|TRBV7-8
CASSPRPGQLANYGYTF
TGTGCCAGCAGCCCACGCCCGGGACAGTTAGCTAACTATGGCTACACCTTC
>-|many|TRBJ1-5|17|TRBV27
CASSPMMGGRSNQPQHF
TGTGCCAGCAGTCCTATGATGGGGGGGCGAAGCAATCAGCCCCAGCATTTT